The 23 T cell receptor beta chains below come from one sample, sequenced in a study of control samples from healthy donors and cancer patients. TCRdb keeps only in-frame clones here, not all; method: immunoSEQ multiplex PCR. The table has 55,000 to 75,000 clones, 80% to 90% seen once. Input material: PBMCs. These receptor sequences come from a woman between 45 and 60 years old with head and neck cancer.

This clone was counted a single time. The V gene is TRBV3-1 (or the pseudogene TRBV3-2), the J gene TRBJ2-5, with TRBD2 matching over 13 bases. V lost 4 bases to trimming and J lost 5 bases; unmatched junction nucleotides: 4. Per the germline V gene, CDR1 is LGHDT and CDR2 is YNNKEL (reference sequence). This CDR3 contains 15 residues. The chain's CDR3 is CASSRGLAGHETQYF. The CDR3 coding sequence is TGTGCCAGCAGCCGGGGACTAGCGGGGCACGAGACCCAGTACTTC.

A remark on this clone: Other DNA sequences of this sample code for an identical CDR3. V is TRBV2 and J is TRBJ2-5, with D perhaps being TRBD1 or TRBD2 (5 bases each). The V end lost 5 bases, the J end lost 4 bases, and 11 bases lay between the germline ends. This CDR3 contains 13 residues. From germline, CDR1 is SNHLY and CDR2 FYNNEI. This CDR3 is CASSRDPRETQYF. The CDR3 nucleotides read TGTGCCAGCAGTCGGGACCCGCGAGAGACCCAGTACTTC.

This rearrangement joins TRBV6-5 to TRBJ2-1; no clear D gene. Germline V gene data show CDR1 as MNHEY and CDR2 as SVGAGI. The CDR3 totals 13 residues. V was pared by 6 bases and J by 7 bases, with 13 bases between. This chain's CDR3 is CASRTSTGNEQFF. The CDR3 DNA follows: TGTGCCAGCAGGACCTCGACTGGGAATGAGCAGTTCTTC.

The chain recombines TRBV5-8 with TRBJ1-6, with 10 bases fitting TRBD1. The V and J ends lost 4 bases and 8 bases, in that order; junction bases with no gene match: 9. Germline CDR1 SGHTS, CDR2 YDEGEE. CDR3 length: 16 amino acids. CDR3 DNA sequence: TGTGCCAGCAGCATGACAGGGGGCTATACTGATTCACCCCTCCACTTT. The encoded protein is CASSMTGGYTDSPLHF.

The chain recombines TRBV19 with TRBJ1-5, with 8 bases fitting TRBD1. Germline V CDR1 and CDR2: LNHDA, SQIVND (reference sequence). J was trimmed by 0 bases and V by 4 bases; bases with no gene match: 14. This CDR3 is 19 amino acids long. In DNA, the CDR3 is TGTGCCAGTAGTAAGACCACGGGACAGGTTTTCCCTAGCAATCAGCCCCAGCATTTT. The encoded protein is CASSKTTGQVFPSNQPQHF.

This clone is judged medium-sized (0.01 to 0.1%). CDR3 bases: TGTGCCAGCAGCGTCACAGGGACGGATTCACCCCTCCACTTT. It encodes CASSVTGTDSPLHF. V is TRBV9 and J is TRBJ1-6, with D possibly being TRBD1 (6 bases). Germline V gene data show CDR1 as SGDLS and CDR2 as YYNGEE. V lost 2 bases, J lost 8 bases, and 11 bases lay in between. The CDR3 consists of 14 residues.

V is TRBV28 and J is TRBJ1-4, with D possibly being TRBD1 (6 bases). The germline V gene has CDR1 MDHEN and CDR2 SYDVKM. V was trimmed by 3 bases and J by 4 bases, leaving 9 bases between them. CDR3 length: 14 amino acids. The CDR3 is CASSLEGGNEKLFF. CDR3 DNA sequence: TGTGCCAGCAGTTTGGAGGGGGGTAATGAAAAACTGTTTTTT.

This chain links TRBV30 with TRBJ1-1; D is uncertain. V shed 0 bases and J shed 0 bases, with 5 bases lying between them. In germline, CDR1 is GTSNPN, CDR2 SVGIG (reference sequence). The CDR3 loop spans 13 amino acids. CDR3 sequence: CAWSVAVNTEAFF. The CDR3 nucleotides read TGTGCCTGGAGTGTTGCGGTGAACACTGAAGCTTTCTTT.

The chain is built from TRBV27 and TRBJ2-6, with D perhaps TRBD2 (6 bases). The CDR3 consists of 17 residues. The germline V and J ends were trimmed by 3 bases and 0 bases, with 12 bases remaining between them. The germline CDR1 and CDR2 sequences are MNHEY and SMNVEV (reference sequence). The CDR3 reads CASSLRRGSSGANVLTF. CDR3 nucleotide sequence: TGTGCCAGCAGTTTGAGGAGGGGAAGCTCTGGGGCCAACGTCCTGACTTTC.

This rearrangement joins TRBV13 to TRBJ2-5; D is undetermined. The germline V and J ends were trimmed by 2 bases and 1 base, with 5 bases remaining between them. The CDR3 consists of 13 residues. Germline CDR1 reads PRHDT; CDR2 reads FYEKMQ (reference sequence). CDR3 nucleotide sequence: TGTGCCAGCAGCTTAAGCAGCCAAGAGACCCAGTACTTC. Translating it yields CASSLSSQETQYF.

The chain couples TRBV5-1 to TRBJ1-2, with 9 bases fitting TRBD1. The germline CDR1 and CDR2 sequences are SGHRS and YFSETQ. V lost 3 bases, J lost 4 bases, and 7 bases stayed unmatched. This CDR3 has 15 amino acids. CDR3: CASSSSGTGTYGYTF. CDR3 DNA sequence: TGCGCCAGCAGCTCATCCGGGACAGGGACCTATGGCTACACCTTC. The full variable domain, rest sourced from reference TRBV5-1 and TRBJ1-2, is KAGVTQTPRYLIKTRGQQVTLSCSPISGHRSVSWYQQTPGQGLQFLFEYFSETQRNKGNFPGRFSGRQFSNSRSEMNVSTLELGDSALYLCASSSSGTGTYGYTFGSGTRLTVV.

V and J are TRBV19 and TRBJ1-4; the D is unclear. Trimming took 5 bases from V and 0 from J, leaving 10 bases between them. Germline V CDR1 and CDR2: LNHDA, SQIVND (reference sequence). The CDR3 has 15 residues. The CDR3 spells CASSLTAATNEKLFF. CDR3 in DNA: TGTGCCAGTAGTTTGACGGCGGCAACTAATGAAAAACTGTTTTTT.

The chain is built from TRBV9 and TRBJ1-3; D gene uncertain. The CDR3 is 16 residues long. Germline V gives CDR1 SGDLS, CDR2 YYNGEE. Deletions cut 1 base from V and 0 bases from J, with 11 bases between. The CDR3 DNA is TGTGCCAGCAGCGTATCAGGAACCTTCTCTGGAAACACCATATATTTT. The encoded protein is CASSVSGTFSGNTIYF. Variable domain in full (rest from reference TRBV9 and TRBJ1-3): DSGVTQTPKHLITATGQRVTLRCSPRSGDLSVYWYQQSLDQGLQFLIQYYNGEERAKGNILERFSAQQFPDLHSELNLSSLELGDSALYFCASSVSGTFSGNTIYFGEGSWLTVV.

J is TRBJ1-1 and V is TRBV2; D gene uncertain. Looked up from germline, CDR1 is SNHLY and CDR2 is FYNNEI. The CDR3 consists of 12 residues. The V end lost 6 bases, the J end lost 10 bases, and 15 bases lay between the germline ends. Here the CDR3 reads CASRGRDRAAFF. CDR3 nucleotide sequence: TGTGCCAGCAGGGGCAGAGATAGGGCAGCTTTCTTT.

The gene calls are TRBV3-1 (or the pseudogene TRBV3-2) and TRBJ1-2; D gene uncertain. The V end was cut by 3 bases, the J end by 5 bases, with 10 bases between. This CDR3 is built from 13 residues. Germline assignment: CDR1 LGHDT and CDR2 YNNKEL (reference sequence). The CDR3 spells CASSHSTDYGYTF. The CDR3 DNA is TGTGCCAGCAGCCACTCCACGGATTATGGCTACACCTTC.

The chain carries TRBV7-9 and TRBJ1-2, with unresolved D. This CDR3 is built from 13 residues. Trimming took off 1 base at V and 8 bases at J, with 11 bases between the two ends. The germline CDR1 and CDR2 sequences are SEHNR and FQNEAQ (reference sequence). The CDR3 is CASSLGSGVGYTF. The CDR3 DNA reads TGTGCCAGCAGCTTAGGGTCTGGGGTCGGCTACACCTTC.

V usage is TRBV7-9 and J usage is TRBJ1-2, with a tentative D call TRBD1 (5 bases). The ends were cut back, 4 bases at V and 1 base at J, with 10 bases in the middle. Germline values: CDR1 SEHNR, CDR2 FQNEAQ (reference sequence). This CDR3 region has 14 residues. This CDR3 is CASSYAGLNYGYTF. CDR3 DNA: TGTGCCAGCAGCTATGCAGGGCTTAACTATGGCTACACCTTC. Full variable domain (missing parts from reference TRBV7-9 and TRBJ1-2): DTGVSQNPRHKITKRGQNVTFRCDPISEHNRLYWYRQTLGQGPEFLTYFQNEAQLEKSRLLSDRFSAERPKGSFSTLEIQRTEQGDSAMYLCASSYAGLNYGYTFGSGTRLTVV.

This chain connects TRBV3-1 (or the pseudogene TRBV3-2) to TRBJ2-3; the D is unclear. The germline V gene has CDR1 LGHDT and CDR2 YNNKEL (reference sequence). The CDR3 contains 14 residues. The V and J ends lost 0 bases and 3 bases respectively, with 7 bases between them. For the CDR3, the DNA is TGTGCCAGCAGCCAAGATATTGGGACAGATACGCAGTATTTT. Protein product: CASSQDIGTDTQYF.

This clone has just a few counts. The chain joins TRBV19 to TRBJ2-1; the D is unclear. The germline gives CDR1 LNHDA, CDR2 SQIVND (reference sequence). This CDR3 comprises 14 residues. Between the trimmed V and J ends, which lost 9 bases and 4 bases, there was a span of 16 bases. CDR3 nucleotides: TGTGCCAGCCAGGACGGAGAACCTTACAATGAGCAGTTCTTC. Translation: CASQDGEPYNEQFF.

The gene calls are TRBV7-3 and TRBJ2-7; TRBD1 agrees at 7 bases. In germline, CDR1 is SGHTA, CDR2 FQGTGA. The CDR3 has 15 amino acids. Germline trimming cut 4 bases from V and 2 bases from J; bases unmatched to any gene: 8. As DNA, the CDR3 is TGTGCCAGCAGCTCCACAGGGGATCCCGCCTACGAGCAGTACTTC. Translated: CASSSTGDPAYEQYF.

The CDR3 here is CAGGRQGYTF. CDR3 bases: TGTGCCGGGGGACGCCAAGGCTACACCTTC. This chain uses TRBV6-5 with TRBJ1-2; TRBD1 is a possible D gene (5 bases). This CDR3 spans 10 amino acids. From germline, CDR1 is MNHEY and CDR2 SVGAGI. The V and J ends lost 11 bases and 8 bases respectively, with 12 bases between them.

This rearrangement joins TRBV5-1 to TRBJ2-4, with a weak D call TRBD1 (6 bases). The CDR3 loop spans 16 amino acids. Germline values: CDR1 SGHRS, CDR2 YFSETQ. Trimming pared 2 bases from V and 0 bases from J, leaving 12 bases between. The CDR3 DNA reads TGCGCCAGCAGCTTTCAGGGGAGCGGAGCCAAAAACATTCAGTACTTC. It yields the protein CASSFQGSGAKNIQYF.

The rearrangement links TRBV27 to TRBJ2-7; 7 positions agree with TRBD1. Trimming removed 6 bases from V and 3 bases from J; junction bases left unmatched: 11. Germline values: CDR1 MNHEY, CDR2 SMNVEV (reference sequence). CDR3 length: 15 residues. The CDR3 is CASRQDRTTSYEQYF. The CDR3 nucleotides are TGTGCCAGCAGGCAGGACAGGACAACTAGCTACGAGCAGTACTTC.